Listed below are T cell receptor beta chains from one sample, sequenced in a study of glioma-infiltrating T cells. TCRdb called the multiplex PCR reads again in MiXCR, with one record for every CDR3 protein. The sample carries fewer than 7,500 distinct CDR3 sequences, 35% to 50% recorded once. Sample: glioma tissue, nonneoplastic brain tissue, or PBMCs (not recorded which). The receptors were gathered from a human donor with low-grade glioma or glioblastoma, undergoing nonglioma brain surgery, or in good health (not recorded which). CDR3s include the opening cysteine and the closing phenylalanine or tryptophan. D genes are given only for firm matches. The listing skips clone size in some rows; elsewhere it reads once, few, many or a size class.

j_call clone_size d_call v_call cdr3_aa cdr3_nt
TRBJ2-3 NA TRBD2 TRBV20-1 CSASGGWTDTQYF TGCAGTGCTAGCGGGGGGTGGACAGATACGCAGTATTTT
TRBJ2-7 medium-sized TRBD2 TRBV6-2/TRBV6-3 CASSYSIELAGFREQYF TGTGCCAGCAGTTACTCGATAGAACTAGCGGGATTTCGCGAGCAGTACTTC
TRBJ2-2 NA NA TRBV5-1 CASSLDIGNTGQLFF TGCGCCAGCAGCTTGGATATTGGGAACACCGGGCAGCTGTTTTTT
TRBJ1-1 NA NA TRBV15 CATSMRGARTEAFF TGTGCCACCAGCATGAGGGGCGCGAGAACTGAAGCTTTCTTT
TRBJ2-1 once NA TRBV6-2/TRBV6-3 CASSSSTAYNEQFF TGTGCCAGCAGTTCCTCGACAGCCTACAATGAGCAGTTCTTC
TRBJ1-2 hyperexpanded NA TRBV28 CASSFTRGGYTF TGTGCCAGCAGTTTCACCCGGGGAGGCTACACCTTC
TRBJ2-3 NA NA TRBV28 CASSLVQITNTQYF TGTGCCAGCAGTTTAGTACAGATCACAAATACGCAGTATTTT
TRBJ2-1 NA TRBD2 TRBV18 CASSRRAGESYEQFF TGTGCCAGCTCACGACGGGCGGGAGAGTCTTATGAGCAGTTCTTC
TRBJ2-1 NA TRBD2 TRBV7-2 CASSPFLAGGRNEQFF TGTGCCAGCAGCCCCTTCCTAGCGGGAGGGAGGAATGAGCAGTTCTTC
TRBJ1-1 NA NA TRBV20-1 CSAPFSGVNTKAFF TGCAGTGCTCCCTTTTCGGGGGTAAATACTAAGGCTTTCTTT
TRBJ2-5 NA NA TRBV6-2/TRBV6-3 CASSYSEGIGTQYF TGTGCCAGCAGTTACTCGGAAGGGATCGGGACCCAGTACTTC
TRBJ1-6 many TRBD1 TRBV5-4 CASSRTGESSPLHF TGTGCCAGCAGCCGGACAGGGGAAAGTTCACCCCTCCACTTT
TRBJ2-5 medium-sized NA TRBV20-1 CSARTPETQYF TGCAGTGCTAGAACCCCAGAGACCCAGTACTTC
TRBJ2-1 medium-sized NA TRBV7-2 CASSPTSNEQFF TGTGCCAGCAGTCCAACTAGCAATGAGCAGTTCTTC
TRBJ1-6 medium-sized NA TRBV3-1 CASSQGVASYNSPLHF TGTGCCAGCAGCCAAGGGGTGGCATCCTATAATTCACCCCTCCACTTT
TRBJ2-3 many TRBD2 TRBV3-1 CASSQDTWASGRTDTQYF TGTGCCAGCAGCCAAGATACCTGGGCTAGCGGGAGAACCGATACGCAGTATTTT
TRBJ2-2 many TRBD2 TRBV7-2 CASSPGRLAANTGELFF TGTGCCAGCAGCCCCGGTCGACTAGCGGCTAACACCGGGGAGCTGTTTTTT
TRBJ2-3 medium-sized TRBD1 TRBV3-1 CASSGTGRTDTQYF TGTGCCAGCAGCGGGACAGGGCGCACAGATACGCAGTATTTT
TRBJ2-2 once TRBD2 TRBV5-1 CASSLDPGGAGELFF TGCGCCAGCAGCTTGGATCCCGGGGGGGCCGGGGAGCTGTTTTTT
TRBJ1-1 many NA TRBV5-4 CASSNTQNTEAFF TGTGCCAGCAGCAACACTCAGAACACTGAAGCTTTCTTT
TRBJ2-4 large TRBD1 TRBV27 CASSPRTGKNIQYF TGTGCCAGCAGTCCCAGGACAGGCAAAAACATTCAGTACTTC
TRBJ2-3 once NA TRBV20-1 CSACSSSTDTQYF TGCAGTGCTTGCAGCTCTAGCACAGATACGCAGTATTTT
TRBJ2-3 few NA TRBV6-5 CASSPEAATQYF TGTGCCAGCAGTCCGGAGGCGGCCACGCAGTATTTT
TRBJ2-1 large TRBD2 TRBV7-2 CASSLGTSGFGVVASSYNEQFF TGTGCCAGCAGCTTAGGGACTAGCGGGTTTGGGGTTGTTGCCAGCTCCTACAATGAGCAGTTCTTC
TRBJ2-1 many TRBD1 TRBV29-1 CSVEEGTGGNEQFF TGCAGCGTTGAAGAGGGGACAGGGGGCAATGAGCAGTTCTTC
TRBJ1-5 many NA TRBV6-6 CASSYGQTQNQPQHF TGTGCCAGCAGTTACGGACAGACCCAAAATCAGCCCCAGCATTTT
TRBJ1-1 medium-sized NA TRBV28 CASSFLAGRGAEAFF TGTGCCAGCAGTTTTCTGGCAGGGAGGGGTGCTGAAGCTTTCTTT
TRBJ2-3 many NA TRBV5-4 CASSLRTDTQYF TGTGCCAGCAGCTTGCGCACAGATACGCAGTATTTT
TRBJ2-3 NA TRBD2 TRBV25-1 CASSWLTSGGSNTRYF TGTGCCAGCAGTTGGTTGACTAGCGGAGGCTCGAATACACGGTATTTT
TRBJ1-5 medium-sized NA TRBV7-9 CASSLEGSNQPQHF TGTGCCAGCAGCTTAGAGGGCAGCAATCAGCCCCAGCATTTT
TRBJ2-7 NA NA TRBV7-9 CASSSGPSVSYGQYF TGTGCCAGCAGCTCTGGACCCTCGGTCTCCTACGGGCAGTACTTC
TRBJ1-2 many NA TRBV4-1 CASSQDGQGQYGYTF TGCGCCAGCAGCCAAGATGGGCAAGGGCAGTATGGCTACACCTTC
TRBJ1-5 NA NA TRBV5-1 CASSLARTAMEPQHF TGCGCCAGCAGCCTGGCCAGGACAGCCATGGAGCCCCAGCATTTT
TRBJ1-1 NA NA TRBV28 CASSLGSWNTEAFF TGTGCCAGCAGTTTGGGCTCTTGGAACACTGAAGCTTTCTTT
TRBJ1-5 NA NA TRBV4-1 CASSPTVGGGQPQHF TGCGCCAGCAGCCCTACAGTGGGGGGAGGTCAGCCCCAGCATTTT
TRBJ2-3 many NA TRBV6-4 CASSDSGDSTDTQYF TGTGCCAGCAGTGACTCGGGGGACAGCACAGATACGCAGTATTTT
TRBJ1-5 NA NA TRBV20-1 CSARDGNNQPQHF TGCAGTGCTAGAGATGGCAACAATCAGCCCCAGCATTTT
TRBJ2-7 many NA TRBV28 CASSLPLGALANEQYF TGTGCCAGCAGTCTCCCCCTGGGAGCCTTGGCAAACGAGCAGTACTTC